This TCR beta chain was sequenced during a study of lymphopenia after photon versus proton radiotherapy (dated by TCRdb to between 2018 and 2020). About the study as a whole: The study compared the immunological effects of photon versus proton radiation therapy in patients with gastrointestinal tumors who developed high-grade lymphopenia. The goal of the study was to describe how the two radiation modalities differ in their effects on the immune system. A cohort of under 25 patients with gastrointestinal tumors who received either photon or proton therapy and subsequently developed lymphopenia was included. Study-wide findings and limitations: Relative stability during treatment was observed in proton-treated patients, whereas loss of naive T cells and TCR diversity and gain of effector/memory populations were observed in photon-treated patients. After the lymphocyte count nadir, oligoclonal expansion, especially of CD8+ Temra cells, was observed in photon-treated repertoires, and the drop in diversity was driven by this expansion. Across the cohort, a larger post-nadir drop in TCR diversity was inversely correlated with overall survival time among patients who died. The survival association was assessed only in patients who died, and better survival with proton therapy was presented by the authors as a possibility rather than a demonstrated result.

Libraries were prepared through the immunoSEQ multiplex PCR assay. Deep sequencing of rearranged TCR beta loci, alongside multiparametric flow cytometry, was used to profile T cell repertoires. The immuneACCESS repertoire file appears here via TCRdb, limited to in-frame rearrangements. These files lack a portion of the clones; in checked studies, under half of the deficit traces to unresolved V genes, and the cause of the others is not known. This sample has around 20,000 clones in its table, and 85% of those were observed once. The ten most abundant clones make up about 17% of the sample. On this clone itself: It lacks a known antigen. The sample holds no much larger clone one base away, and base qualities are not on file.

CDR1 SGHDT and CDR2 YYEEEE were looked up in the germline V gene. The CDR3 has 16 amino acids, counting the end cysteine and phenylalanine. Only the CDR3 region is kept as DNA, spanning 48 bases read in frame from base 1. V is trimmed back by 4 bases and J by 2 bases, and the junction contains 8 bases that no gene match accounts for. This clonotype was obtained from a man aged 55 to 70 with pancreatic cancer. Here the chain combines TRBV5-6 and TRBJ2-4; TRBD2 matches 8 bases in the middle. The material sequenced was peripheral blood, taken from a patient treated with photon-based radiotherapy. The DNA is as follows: TGTGCCAGCAGCCTTATTCCGGGAGGGTCCAAAAACATTCAGTACTTC. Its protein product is CASSLIPGGSKNIQYF. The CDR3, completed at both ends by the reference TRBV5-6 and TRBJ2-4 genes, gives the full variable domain DAGVTQSPTHLIKTRGQQVTLRCSPKSGHDTVSWYQQALGQGPQFIFQYYEEEERQRGNFPDRFSGHQFPNYSSELNVNALLLGDSALYLCASSLIPGGSKNIQYFGAGTRLSVL.